This TCR beta chain was recorded in a study of T cell responses to AZD1222 COVID-19 vaccine. Study-level background: Whether given at about 4 or about 12 weeks, second doses were pooled.

The V and J ends lost 3 bases and 0 bases respectively, with 7 bases between them. CDR3 length: 14 residues. The V gene's germline CDR1 is SGDLS and CDR2 YYNGEE. Notes on this clone: Its antigen is currently unknown.

Study results and caveats: At 160-218 and 743-854, vaccine-associated CD4 TCRs were dominant, and they spanned spike. Compared with day 0, the breadth and depth of the Spike-specific TCR repertoire rose significantly after two doses of AZD1222.

Using immunoSEQ multiplex PCR, the repertoire was profiled, and TCRdb retains in-frame clones only, with some absent. The sample carries 85,000 to 90,000 clones, approximately 89% recorded once. V and J are TRBV9 and TRBJ1-5, with D unclear. The sequencing here drew on peripheral blood, taken on day 0 of AZD1222 vaccination. This TCR was sampled from an adult in good health. As DNA, the CDR3 is TGTGCCAGCAGCGCCTCAGCTAGCAATCAGCCCCAGCATTTT. Its translation: CASSASASNQPQHF.